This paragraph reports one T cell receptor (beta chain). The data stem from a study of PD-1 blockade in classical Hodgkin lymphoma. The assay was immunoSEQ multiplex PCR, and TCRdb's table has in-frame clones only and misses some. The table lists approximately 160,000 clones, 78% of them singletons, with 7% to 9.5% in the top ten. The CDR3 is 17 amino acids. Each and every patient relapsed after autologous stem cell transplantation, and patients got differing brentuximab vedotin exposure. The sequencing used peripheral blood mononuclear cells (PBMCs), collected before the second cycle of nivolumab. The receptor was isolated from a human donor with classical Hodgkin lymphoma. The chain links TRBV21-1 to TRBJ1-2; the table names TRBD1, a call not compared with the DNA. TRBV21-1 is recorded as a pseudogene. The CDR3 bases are TGTGCCAGCAGCAAGGCCGTCCCGGGACAGGGGAACTATGGCTACACCTTC. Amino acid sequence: CASSKAVPGQGNYGYTF.